This is a list of T cell receptor beta chains from one sample in a study of OX40 agonist ivuxolimab in advanced cancers. Repertoires were generated with immunoSEQ multiplex PCR, while TCRdb's copy carries only in-frame clones and drops some. This sample has under 100,000 clones, with 92% found just once. Sequences were derived from CD4+ or CD8+ T cells sorted from blood, sampled in a trial of the OX40 agonist ivuxolimab. All receptors come from an adult with an advanced solid tumor such as melanoma, head and neck, liver or kidney cancer. Both conserved end residues are part of each CDR3. A D gene is named only where the DNA matches it firmly. Some rows mark clone size as missing; the rest say once, few, many or name a class of expanded clone.

-	-	TRBV11-3	TRBJ2-2	CASSTGVNTGELFF	TGTGCCAGCAGCACCGGGGTTAATACCGGGGAGCTGTTTTTT
-	few	TRBV7-2	TRBJ1-1	CASSLVTAANTEAFF	TGTGCCAGCAGCTTAGTGACCGCGGCGAACACTGAAGCTTTCTTT
-	-	TRBV11-2	TRBJ2-1	CASSLNSRRWGNYNEQFF	TGTGCCAGCAGCTTAAATAGTCGGAGGTGGGGGAACTACAATGAGCAGTTCTTC
-	-	TRBV19	TRBJ2-2	CASSPRTANTGELFF	TGTGCCAGTAGCCCGCGGACAGCGAACACCGGGGAGCTGTTTTTT
-	-	TRBV11-2	TRBJ2-7	CASSLVRVEQYF	TGTGCCAGCAGCTTAGTTCGGGTCGAGCAGTACTTC
TRBD2	-	TRBV7-2	TRBJ2-7	CASSLAGGPYEQYF	TGTGCCAGCAGCTTAGCGGGAGGGCCCTACGAGCAGTACTTC
-	few	TRBV19	TRBJ1-5	CASSGGTNQPQHF	TGTGCCAGTAGTGGGGGGACGAATCAGCCCCAGCATTTT
TRBD1	-	TRBV7-2	TRBJ2-5	CASSFSRTGGFQETQYF	TGTGCCAGCAGCTTCTCGAGGACAGGGGGCTTCCAAGAGACCCAGTACTTC
-	-	TRBV19	TRBJ2-3	CASSELGVQYF	TGTGCCAGTAGTGAACTAGGTGTGCAGTATTTT
-	-	TRBV5-1	TRBJ1-2	CASSPSGELLGYTF	TGCGCCAGCAGCCCCTCTGGGGAGTTACTTGGCTACACCTTC
TRBD1	-	TRBV19	TRBJ1-4	CASSIPGQLREKLFF	TGTGCCAGTAGTATTCCGGGACAGCTTAGGGAAAAACTGTTTTTT
-	-	TRBV6-1	TRBJ2-3	CASSLTRNTQYF	TGTGCCAGCAGCCTGACTAGAAATACGCAGTATTTT
-	-	TRBV5-1	TRBJ2-7	CASAAQGITYEQYF	TGCGCCAGCGCCGCGCAGGGGATAACCTACGAGCAGTACTTC
-	-	TRBV11-2	TRBJ2-7	CASSSRLTSYEQYF	TGTGCCAGCAGCTCCCGGTTAACCTCCTACGAGCAGTACTTC
TRBD1	-	TRBV9	TRBJ2-3	CASSSRQGTDTQYF	TGTGCCAGCAGCTCCCGACAGGGGACAGATACGCAGTATTTT
TRBD1	-	TRBV29-1	TRBJ2-1	CSVEEIPGGYGEQFF	TGCAGCGTTGAAGAGATCCCAGGGGGTTATGGTGAGCAGTTCTTC
TRBD2	-	TRBV11-2	TRBJ2-4	CASSQGGLALAKNIQYF	TGTGCCAGCAGCCAGGGGGGACTAGCGCTAGCCAAAAACATTCAGTACTTC
TRBD1	few	TRBV30	TRBJ1-1	CAWSPRTGGSMNTEAFF	TGTGCCTGGAGCCCACGGACAGGGGGCTCTATGAACACTGAAGCTTTCTTT
-	-	TRBV9	TRBJ2-7	CASSPRPEAYEQYF	TGTGCCAGCAGCCCCAGGCCAGAGGCCTACGAGCAGTACTTC
TRBD1	-	TRBV5-1	TRBJ2-7	CASSITGTGIYEQYF	TGCGCCAGCAGCATAACCGGGACAGGGATTTACGAGCAGTACTTC
TRBD1	once	TRBV5-4	TRBJ2-3	CASSLEDRGPDTQYF	TGTGCCAGCAGCTTGGAGGACAGGGGCCCAGATACGCAGTATTTT
-	-	TRBV30	TRBJ1-3	CAWSNRMGSGNTIYF	TGTGCCTGGAGTAACCGCATGGGCTCTGGAAACACCATATATTTT
-	-	TRBV30	TRBJ1-2	CAWSVGSNYGYTF	TGTGCCTGGAGTGTAGGAAGTAACTATGGCTACACCTTC
-	-	TRBV5-1	TRBJ1-2	CASSLTGQNYGYTF	TGCGCCAGCAGCTTGACGGGCCAGAACTATGGCTACACCTTC
TRBD1	-	TRBV5-5	TRBJ2-3	CASSLLTGEDTQYF	TGTGCCAGCAGCTTATTGACAGGGGAAGATACGCAGTATTTT
TRBD1	few	TRBV6-1	TRBJ2-2	CASLTGDPGELFF	TGTGCCAGCCTGACAGGGGACCCCGGGGAGCTGTTTTTT
-	-	TRBV29-1	TRBJ1-5	CNVPGGNQPQHF	TGCAACGTACCAGGGGGCAATCAGCCCCAGCATTTT
-	-	TRBV19	TRBJ2-7	CASSSAYEQYF	TGTGCCAGTAGTTCGGCCTACGAGCAGTACTTC
-	-	TRBV27	TRBJ1-4	CASSFYRGRANEKLFF	TGTGCCAGCAGCTTTTATAGGGGAAGAGCTAATGAAAAACTGTTTTTT
TRBD2	-	TRBV30	TRBJ2-1	CAWSETGLAVNEQFF	TGTGCCTGGAGTGAAACGGGACTAGCGGTAAATGAGCAGTTCTTC
TRBD1	-	TRBV2	TRBJ2-4	CASLEQGAAKNIQYF	TGTGCCAGCTTAGAGCAGGGGGCAGCCAAAAACATTCAGTACTTC
TRBD1	-	TRBV15	TRBJ2-4	CATSRDLRTGANIQYF	TGTGCCACCAGCAGGGACCTCAGAACAGGGGCAAACATTCAGTACTTC
-	-	TRBV7-6	TRBJ2-7	CAVGAGASYEQYF	TGTGCCGTCGGGGCAGGGGCTTCCTACGAGCAGTACTTC